The subject of this entry is one T cell receptor beta chain. What this receptor recognizes is not known. No much larger clone is present one base from it, and per-base qualities are unavailable. This sample is part of a study of T cells in Graves' hyperthyroidism and ophthalmopathy (dated by TCRdb to the late 2010s). Describing the broader study: Peripheral blood samples were taken at initial diagnosis, before any treatment was given. According to the paper, TCR Vbeta CDR3 sequencing was carried out on 135 peripheral blood samples, which came from fewer than 50 ophthalmopathy, approximately 78 hyperthyroidism and approximately 17 progressor patients. Whether ophthalmopathy could be predicted prospectively was tested in an independent validation cohort made up of about 20 hyperthyroidism patients plus 17 patients who later progressed to ophthalmopathy. Thyroid tissue and blood T-cell repertoires from six Graves' hyperthyroidism patients were also compared in the study. After sampling, hyperthyroidism patients received methimazole starting at 30 mg daily, and ophthalmopathy patients received high-dose intravenous methylprednisolone. To identify TCR V-J signatures that set the groups apart, the researchers used a discovery cohort of 100 patients, made up of around 42 with Graves' ophthalmopathy and some 56 with stable Graves' hyperthyroidism. The 75 to 100 discovery patients were divided at random into training and test sets in a 7:3 ratio.

Ophthalmopathy patients had moderately to severely active disease, with a Clinical Activity Score of 3 or more, a NOSPECS grade of 4 or more, and a disease duration of less than 3 months. Patients with uncontrolled infections, other autoimmune diseases, pregnancy or lactation were excluded. Clinical symptoms, serum thyroxine and TRAb, thyroid ultrasound, and orbital computed tomography formed the basis for the diagnoses. PBMCs were separated from 10 ml of fresh peripheral blood using Ficoll-Paque density gradient centrifugation. Total RNA was extracted with Trizol reagent, and quality was checked on an Agilent 2100 Bioanalyzer. The TCR beta CDR3 regions were amplified from the RNA transcripts. A first-round RT-PCR of the TCR CDR3 used the HTBI primer set with the Qiagen OneStep RT-PCR kit. The libraries were constructed in a second round of multiplex PCR and then size-selected and purified. Sequencing of the libraries was done on an Illumina HiSeq2000 using paired-end 100 bp reads. The original pipeline was this. SOAPnuke was used to process the raw data, with reads discarded if the reads contained adapters or uncalled bases, had a mean Phred below 15, or lacked an exact constant-primer or identifier match. COPE v1.2.5 was used to merge the high-quality paired reads, and each unique nucleotide sequence was defined as a clonotype. MiTCR v1.1 was used to align clonotypes to the IMGT TRBV, TRBD and TRBJ reference segments. Analysis was restricted to V-J combinations with a frequency above 0.0001, which covered 98% to 99.2% of repertoires. The TCS score was defined as F50 (clonal expansion) divided by E x V (chaos), with BLOSUM62-based TCRdist calculated between CDR3 peptides within each V-J. Welch's t-statistics and random forest reduced around 510 V-J features to 10 to 15, which were used in a naive Bayes classifier (R e1071). TCRdb reworked the public reads: Q25 trimming with fastp, MiXCR clone assembly, productive beta chains retained. A single entry per CDR3 protein holds the most common genes and DNA from its merged rows. The V and J calls here are based on TCRdb, not the publication. The sample contains roughly 550,000 distinct CDR3 sequences, about 16% of them found a single time. Of the sample, 25% to 30% falls within the top ten clones.

Broader findings and caveats from the paper: During validation, the model predicted progression to ophthalmopathy a median of approximately 7 months ahead of onset, with around 65% sensitivity and 72% to 80% specificity. Blood samples also contained most of the expanded thyroid clonotypes (frequency above 0.001), which suggests that blood repertoires may reflect thyroid immune responses. No statistical method was used to fix the sample size in advance, and group allocation was not hidden from the investigators. Ophthalmopathy was separated from stable hyperthyroidism by a 13 V-J signature model, with over 85% sensitivity and around 81% specificity obtained in cross-validation and 80%/75% obtained in testing.

Trimming takes 4 bases off V and 3 bases off J; junction bases not matched to a gene: 12. The cysteine opens and the phenylalanine closes a CDR3 of 16 amino acids. Just CDR3 DNA is preserved here, 48 bases in frame from base 1. The germline V gene gives CDR1 as LGHNA and CDR2 as YNFKEQ. The receptor was isolated from a woman under 40 with Graves' ophthalmopathy. The sequenced sample was blood. The chain links TRBV4-2 with TRBJ2-7; 7 of the junction bases match TRBD2. The DNA sequence follows: TGTGCCAGCAGCCCCCTCTCGGGCGGGAGAGACTACGAGCAGTACTTC. Its translation reads: CASSPLSGGRDYEQYF.